This entry lists 26 T cell receptor beta chains sequenced from one sample in a study of follicular helper T cells after annual influenza vaccination. Time point denoted: 2014-2015 season, pre-vaccination. Sequencing was performed with immunoSEQ multiplex PCR; in TCRdb, only in-frame clones are kept and a portion is missing. The sample records roughly 27,000 clones, approximately 80% being singletons. The sequencing used CXCR5+ CD38- circulating T follicular helper cells from blood, collected on the day of influenza vaccination. The subset was: circulating Tfh, non-naive CD4+CXCR5+PD-1+ (ICOS+CD38+ or ICOS-CD38-). All receptors derive from an adult who received the influenza vaccine.

In regard to this clone: The same CDR3 can be traced to other DNA sequences in this sample. The chain combines TRBV18 with TRBJ2-3; 13 bases agree with TRBD2. V lost 6 bases and J lost 2; bases outside the gene matches: 23. Germline CDR1 and CDR2: KGHSH and LQKENI. CDR3 size: 22 residues. The CDR3 region is CASSPYLRSTSGGARHTDTQYF. The CDR3, as DNA: TGTGCCAGCTCCCCCTACCTAAGGAGTACTAGCGGGGGGGCCCGCCACACAGATACGCAGTATTTT.

This clone has only a few counts. The CDR3 DNA reads TGTGCCAGCAGCTTAGTTGCGGGAGGGCCCGGGGATACGCAGTATTTT. As protein: CASSLVAGGPGDTQYF. The gene calls are TRBV7-2 and TRBJ2-3; 9 bases agree with TRBD2. This CDR3 has 16 residues. V lost 1 base to trimming and J lost 6 bases; unmatched junction nucleotides: 8. CDR1 and CDR2 (germline): SGHTA, FQGNSA.

The chain carries TRBV9 and TRBJ1-3; weak D call: TRBD1 (5 bases). The V gene lost 3 bases and the J gene lost 2 bases, with 6 bases spanning the gap. The germline V gene encodes CDR1 SGDLS and CDR2 YYNGEE. The CDR3 sequence is 13 residues long. As DNA, the CDR3 is TGTGCCAGCAGCGCAGGGACTGGAAACACCATATATTTT. Translated, it gives CASSAGTGNTIYF.

This chain joins TRBV7-2 and TRBJ2-1; maybe TRBD2 (6 bases). The CDR3 consists of 14 residues. The V gene's germline CDR1 is SGHTA and CDR2 FQGNSA. Trimming cost V 4 bases and J 9 bases, with 16 bases left between them. Written as DNA, the CDR3 is TGTGCCAGCAGCTCGGGCCTTGTCGGGGGTGAGCAGTTCTTC. Translating it yields CASSSGLVGGEQFF.

This sequence joins TRBV30 and TRBJ1-1, with 7 bases matching TRBD1. Germline V gene sequence: CDR1 GTSNPN, CDR2 SVGIG (reference sequence). V lost 2 bases and J lost 8; bases outside the gene matches: 5. The CDR3 length is 12 residues. CDR3 residues: CAWSPWDREAFF. In DNA form, the CDR3 reads TGTGCCTGGAGTCCTTGGGACAGAGAAGCTTTCTTT. The full variable domain, with the rest looked up from reference TRBV30 and TRBJ1-1, is SQTIHQWPATLVQPVGSPLSLECTVEGTSNPNLYWYRQAAGRGLQLLFYSVGIGQISSEVPQNLSASRPQDRQFILSSKKLLLSDSGFYLCAWSPWDREAFFGQGTRLTVV.

Only one count was recorded for this clone. The CDR3 nucleotides are TGTGCCAGCAGCCGGGGGGGGCTAGCGGGAATGGGTGAGCAGTTCTTC. Translated: CASSRGGLAGMGEQFF. The chain recombines TRBV5-4 with TRBJ2-1; the match to TRBD2 covers 9 bases. Germline-derived CDR1 and CDR2 are SGHNT and YYREEE (reference sequence). J gave up 9 bases and V 4 bases, and 14 bases lay outside the gene matches. This CDR3 contains 16 residues. Variable domain in full (rest from reference TRBV5-4 and TRBJ2-1): ETGVTQSPTHLIKTRGQQVTLRCSSQSGHNTVSWYQQALGQGPQFIFQYYREEENGRGNFPPRFSGLQFPNYSSELNVNALELDDSALYLCASSRGGLAGMGEQFFGPGTRLTVL.

The chain joins TRBV2 to TRBJ2-5; 7 bases align to TRBD2. Unmatched junction bases numbered 5, after V lost 6 bases and J lost 4 bases. The CDR3 totals 13 residues. The germline gives CDR1 SNHLY, CDR2 FYNNEI. The CDR3 coding sequence is TGTGCCAGCAGAACGACTAGCCCAGAGACCCAGTACTTC. It codes for CASRTTSPETQYF.

V is TRBV19 and J is TRBJ2-2, with a possible D match to TRBD1 (5 bases). The CDR3 has 13 amino acids. Germline CDR1 LNHDA, CDR2 SQIVND (reference sequence). The ends were cut back, 7 bases at V and 1 base at J, with 7 bases in the middle. The CDR3 region has the DNA TGTGCCAGTATAGGACAGAACACCGGGGAGCTGTTTTTT. Translating gives CASIGQNTGELFF.

This clone was observed a single time. V and J are TRBV28 and TRBJ2-6; no reliable D call. The CDR3 contains 15 residues. CDR1 is MDHEN, CDR2 SYDVKM, per germline. The ends were cut back, 3 bases at V and 0 bases at J, with 6 bases in the middle. This CDR3 is CASSFPNSGANVLTF. The CDR3 DNA is TGTGCCAGCAGTTTCCCAAACTCTGGGGCCAACGTCCTGACTTTC.

This chain uses TRBV2 with TRBJ2-3, with 7 bases matching TRBD1. The closer fit of TRBJ1-5 to the DNA end suggests the J call may be wrong. The CDR3 runs to 16 residues. Germline V gives CDR1 SNHLY, CDR2 FYNNEI. CDR3 region: CASSLGRAGGTDTQHF. CDR3 nucleotide sequence: TGTGCCAGCAGCTTGGGAAGAGCGGGAGGGACAGATACGCAGCATTTT.

For the CDR3, the DNA is TGTGCCAGCAGTGTTCCGGGTCGCGGCTATGGCTACACCTTC. Translating gives CASSVPGRGYGYTF. The chain combines TRBV6-1 with TRBJ1-2; no clear D gene. This CDR3 has 14 amino acids. The V gene lost 4 bases and the J gene lost 4 bases, with 13 bases spanning the gap. Per germline, CDR1 MNHNS and CDR2 SASEGT.

The table lists this clone with a count of one. The chain combines TRBV5-1 with TRBJ2-1; D is unclear. This CDR3 spans 15 amino acids. Trimming cost V 6 bases and J 0 bases, with 13 bases left between them. Germline V gene lookup returns CDR1 SGHRS and CDR2 YFSETQ. CDR3 nucleotides: TGCGCCAGCAACATAAACACTAACTCCTACAATGAGCAGTTCTTC. This translates into CASNINTNSYNEQFF.

CDR3 nucleotide sequence: TGTGCCAGCAGCCCTTTATCGAGGGTAAAAGAGACCCAGTACTTC. Its translation: CASSPLSRVKETQYF. The gene calls are TRBV7-8 and TRBJ2-5; weak D call: TRBD2 (5 bases). V gave up 5 bases and J gave up 3 bases, with 16 bases separating them. Germline CDR1 SGHVS, CDR2 FQNEAQ. The CDR3 has 15 residues.

Of note for this clone: The junction differs from germline at one of its ends, possibly a read error. The chain is built from TRBV30 and TRBJ1-1; unclear D gene. CDR1 and CDR2 from the germline V gene are GTSNPN and SVGIG (reference sequence). This CDR3 comprises 11 residues. CDR3 nucleotides: TGTGCCTGGAGTCTGATCGAGGAGAGGGTGTTT. It encodes CAWSLIEERVF.

The chain couples TRBV11-1 to TRBJ2-1; TRBD2 matches at 7 bases. J was trimmed by 7 bases and V by 8 bases; bases with no gene match: 8. The CDR3 is 13 residues long. CDR1 and CDR2 from the germline V gene are SGHAT and FQDESV (reference sequence). CDR3 sequence reads: CASGGGLGNEQFF. CDR3 sequence (DNA): TGTGCCAGCGGGGGGGGTCTTGGGAATGAGCAGTTCTTC. The full variable domain, its missing parts supplied by reference TRBV11-1 and TRBJ2-1, is EAEVAQSPRYKITEKSQAVAFWCDPISGHATLYWYRQILGQGPELLVQFQDESVVDDSQLPKDRFSAERLKGVDSTLKIQPAELGDSAMYLCASGGGLGNEQFFGPGTRLTVL.

CDR3 in amino acids: CASSSGTDYEQYF. The CDR3 coding sequence is TGCGCCAGCAGCTCCGGGACAGACTACGAGCAGTACTTC. The chain combines TRBV5-1 with TRBJ2-5; 7 nucleotides line up with TRBD1. The DNA end is a closer match to TRBJ2-7, so the J assignment may be wrong. Germline V gene data show CDR1 as SGHRS and CDR2 as YFSETQ. The CDR3 sequence is 13 residues long.

The chain joins TRBV10-2 to TRBJ2-5, with 8 positions matching TRBD1. The ends lost 5 bases at V and 7 bases at J; junction bases unmatched: 0. The CDR3 loop spans 11 amino acids. Germline values: CDR1 WSHSY, CDR2 SAAADI. The CDR3 sequence: CASSQGATQYF. The CDR3 DNA reads as TGCGCCAGCAGTCAGGGGGCGACCCAGTACTTC.

The chain couples TRBV11-2 to TRBJ1-2; 7 bases are shared with TRBD1. Looked up from germline, CDR1 is SGHAT and CDR2 is FQNNGV. The CDR3 consists of 17 residues. V shed 5 bases and J 2 bases; nucleotides not matched to a gene: 14. The CDR3 region has the DNA TGTGCCAGCAGCCCCAACCGGGACAGAGCATCCAACTATGGCTACACCTTC. It encodes CASSPNRDRASNYGYTF.

This clone was counted once. The chain joins TRBV2 to TRBJ2-7; TRBD1 aligns across 9 bases. The CDR3 covers 14 residues. J was trimmed by 3 bases and V by 6 bases; bases with no gene match: 6. The V gene's germline CDR1 is SNHLY and CDR2 FYNNEI. CDR3 residues: CASRGGTGHYEQYF. The CDR3, as DNA: TGTGCCAGCAGGGGGGGGACAGGGCACTACGAGCAGTACTTC.

The gene calls are TRBV29-1 and TRBJ1-1; the D is unclear. The CDR3 runs to 13 residues. V lost 3 bases and J lost 4, with 12 bases in between. Germline values: CDR1 SQVTM, CDR2 ANQGSEA. CDR3 sequence: CSVDGGDGTEAFF. The CDR3 bases are TGCAGCGTTGACGGAGGAGATGGCACTGAAGCTTTCTTT.

The rearrangement joins TRBV5-1 to TRBJ1-2, with 9 bases aligning to TRBD1. CDR1 SGHRS and CDR2 YFSETQ come from the germline V gene. This CDR3 is 14 amino acids long. V lost 4 bases and J lost 6; bases outside the gene matches: 7. The CDR3 is CASSPQGARDGYTF. The CDR3 DNA follows: TGCGCCAGCAGCCCACAGGGGGCCAGGGATGGCTACACCTTC.

This clone was counted only a few times. V gene TRBV10-3 combines with J gene TRBJ1-2; 8 bases fit TRBD1. This CDR3 region has 14 residues. The V gene end was trimmed by 0 bases and the J gene end by 6 bases; junction bases not matched to a gene: 3. Germline V gene sequence: CDR1 ENHRY, CDR2 SYGVKD. This chain's CDR3 is CAISESDRGDGYTF. The CDR3 DNA is TGTGCCATCAGTGAGTCTGACAGGGGCGATGGCTACACCTTC.

Notes on this clone: The sample carries other DNA sequences with the same CDR3. The gene calls are TRBV6-1 and TRBJ1-6; a weak D match, TRBD1 (6 bases). Germline V gene data show CDR1 as MNHNS and CDR2 as SASEGT. The CDR3 sequence is 14 residues long. The V end was cut by 3 bases, the J end by 10 bases, with 13 bases between. For the CDR3, the DNA is TGTGCCAGCAGTGACCTACAGGGAAACTCACCCCTCCACTTT. Its protein is CASSDLQGNSPLHF.

The chain is built from TRBV5-1 and TRBJ2-3, with 8 nucleotides matching TRBD2. V shed 4 bases, J shed 6 bases, and the junction held 13 bases outside the gene matches. Germline V gene lookup returns CDR1 SGHRS and CDR2 YFSETQ. This CDR3 comprises 16 residues. The CDR3 loop is CASSVARGGHSDTQYF. For the CDR3, the DNA is TGCGCCAGCAGCGTGGCTCGGGGGGGCCATTCTGATACGCAGTATTTT.

The V and J genes are TRBV6-1 and TRBJ2-7, with 7 bases lining up with TRBD1. V gave up 5 bases and J gave up 2 bases; unmatched junction bases: 6. Germline V lookup: CDR1 MNHNS, CDR2 SASEGT. The CDR3 contains 14 residues. DNA of the CDR3: TGTGCCAGCAGTCCCCGGGACAGTACCTACGAGCAGTACTTC. As protein: CASSPRDSTYEQYF.

V and J are TRBV12-2 and TRBJ2-3; the D call in the table, TRBD2, was not verified against the DNA. TRBV12-2 is noted as a pseudogene. CDR3 length equals 18 residues. CDR3 in DNA: TGTGCAAGTCGCTTAGCGGGGACTAGCGGGGGGGATCACCATACGCAGTATTTT. Translating it yields CASRLAGTSGGDHHTQYF.